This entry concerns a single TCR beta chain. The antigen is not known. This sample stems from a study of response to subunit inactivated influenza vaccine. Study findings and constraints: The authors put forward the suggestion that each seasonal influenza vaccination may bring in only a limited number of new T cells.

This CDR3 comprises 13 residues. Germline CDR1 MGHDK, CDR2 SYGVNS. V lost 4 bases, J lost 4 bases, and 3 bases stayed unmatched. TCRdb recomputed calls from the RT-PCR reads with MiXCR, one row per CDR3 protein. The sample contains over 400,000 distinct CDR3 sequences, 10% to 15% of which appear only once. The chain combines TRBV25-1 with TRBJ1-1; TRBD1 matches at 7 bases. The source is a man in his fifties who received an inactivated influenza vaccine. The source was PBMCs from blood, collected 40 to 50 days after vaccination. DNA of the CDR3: TGTGCCAGCAGTGCTCAGGGGGGCACTGAAGCTTTCTTT. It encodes CASSAQGGTEAFF.